The 21 T cell receptor beta chains listed next were all sequenced from one sample in a study of CD8+CD57+ T cells in acquired aplastic anemia. CD8+CD57+ cell expansion had been shown by flow cytometry in patients chosen for sequencing. CDR3 and TCR beta VDJ profiling relied on genomic DNA as the template. TCRdb reanalysed the reads using MiXCR and keeps one entry per CDR3 protein. The table lists 150,000 to 200,000 distinct CDR3 sequences, about 48% of them singletons, with under 35% in the top ten. Specimen: sorted CD4+, CD8+, or CD8+CD57+ T cells (not recorded which) from PBMCs. The origin of the receptors is a human donor with aplastic anemia.

The rearrangement links TRBV6-1 to TRBJ2-1; 12 positions match TRBD2. The trim removed 4 bases at V and 4 bases at J, leaving 2 bases unmatched. Germline CDR1 is MNHNS and CDR2 is SASEGT. The CDR3 length is 15 residues. The CDR3 DNA sequence: TGTGCCAGCAGTGCGGGACTAGCGGGTTACAATGAGCAGTTCTTC. It encodes CASSAGLAGYNEQFF.

Many counts were recorded for this clonotype. The V gene is TRBV11-3, the J gene TRBJ2-7; 7 bases fit TRBD2. V shed 0 bases and J 1 base; nucleotides not matched to a gene: 3. The germline CDR1 and CDR2 sequences are SGHNT and YENEEA. The CDR3 has 15 amino acids. CDR3 sequence: CASSLEASGSYEQYF. CDR3 DNA: TGTGCCAGCAGCTTAGAGGCTAGCGGATCCTACGAGCAGTACTTC. Looking up the rest from reference TRBV11-3 and TRBJ2-7 gives the full variable domain: EAGVVQSPRYKIIEKKQPVAFWCNPISGHNTLYWYLQNLGQGPELLIRYENEEAVDDSQLPKDRFSAERLKGVDSTLKIQPAELGDSAVYLCASSLEASGSYEQYFGPGTRLTVT.

Only one count was recorded for this clonotype. The chain employs TRBV7-9 and TRBJ1-1; possible D gene TRBD1, 6 bases. In germline, CDR1 is SEHNR, CDR2 FQNEAQ (reference sequence). Trimming took off 5 bases at V and 10 bases at J, with 11 bases between the two ends. This CDR3 has 11 residues. The CDR3 DNA is TGTGCCAGCAGCCCGACAGGCGGAGCTTTCTTT. Encoded protein: CASSPTGGAFF.

The chain is built from TRBV3-1 and TRBJ2-1, with D uncertain. CDR3 length: 13 residues. Germline V lookup: CDR1 LGHDT, CDR2 YNNKEL (reference sequence). Trimming removed 1 base at V and 9 bases at J, with 10 bases between. CDR3 loop: CASSQGASTEQFF. CDR3 nucleotide sequence: TGTGCCAGCAGCCAAGGGGCGAGTACTGAGCAGTTCTTC.

This chain connects TRBV19 to TRBJ2-1, with a possible D match to TRBD2 (5 bases). The CDR3 runs to 12 residues. The germline gives CDR1 LNHDA, CDR2 SQIVND (reference sequence). Deletions cut 4 bases from V and 10 bases from J, with 11 bases between. CDR3 nucleotides: TGTGCCAGTAGTAGTGGTGGAGGAGAGCAGTTCTTC. The encoded protein is CASSSGGGEQFF. Combining the CDR3 with reference TRBV19 and TRBJ2-1 gives the whole variable domain DGGITQSPKYLFRKEGQNVTLSCEQNLNHDAMYWYRQDPGQGLRLIYYSQIVNDFQKGDIAEGYSVSREKKESFPLTVTSAQKNPTAFYLCASSSGGGEQFFGPGTRLTVL.

Worth noting for this clonotype: A much larger clone differs by one base, so this may be a read error. The J gene is TRBJ2-2, the V gene TRBV12-3 or TRBV12-4; D assignment may be TRBD1 or TRBD2 (5 bases each). The CDR3 totals 14 residues. DNA of the CDR3: TGTGCCAGCAGTTTACTGGGTTCCGCCGGGGCGCTGTTTTTT. This gives the protein CASSLLGSAGALFF.

The rearrangement joins TRBV7-6 to TRBJ1-6; TRBD1 might be the D (6 bases). In germline, CDR1 is SGHVS, CDR2 FNYEAQ. V lost 0 bases and J lost 7, with 13 bases in between. The CDR3 length is 16 residues. In DNA form, the CDR3 reads TGTGCCAGCAGCTTAGCGTGGGCCGGGACAAATTCACCCCTCCACTTT. Translation: CASSLAWAGTNSPLHF.

The chain uses TRBV14 and TRBJ2-1, with D possibly TRBD2 on 6 matching bases. Germline loops: CDR1 SGHDN, CDR2 FVKESK. The CDR3 has 18 residues. Between the trimmed V and J ends, which lost 2 bases and 4 bases, there was a span of 21 bases. CDR3 DNA: TGTGCCAGCAGCCAAAAGTTATATAGGGAGGTGCAATACAATGAGCAGTTCTTC. This sequence encodes CASSQKLYREVQYNEQFF.

This clonotype was detected a few times. The chain employs TRBV19 and TRBJ1-5; TRBD1 aligns across 8 bases. The ends lost 5 bases at V and 3 bases at J; junction bases unmatched: 6. Germline V lookup: CDR1 LNHDA, CDR2 SQIVND (reference sequence). The CDR3 is made up of 15 amino acids. The CDR3 protein is CASSAQTGDNQPQHF. The CDR3 nucleotides are TGTGCCAGTAGTGCGCAGACAGGGGACAATCAGCCCCAGCATTTT.

This clonotype was seen repeatedly, ten times or more. The rearrangement uses TRBV20-1 and TRBJ2-7, with TRBD1 identical over 9 bases. The CDR3 is 14 residues long. After removal of 4 bases from V and 0 bases from J, the junction contained 4 bases not matched to a gene. Germline CDR1 and CDR2: DFQATT and SNEGSKA (reference sequence). The DNA for the CDR3 is TGCAGTGCTACCGGGACAGGGCACTCCTACGAGCAGTACTTC. It codes for CSATGTGHSYEQYF.

This chain connects TRBV12-3 or TRBV12-4 to TRBJ1-1, with a weak D call TRBD1 (6 bases). The CDR3 has 15 amino acids. The germline V and J ends were trimmed by 4 bases and 10 bases, with 22 bases remaining between them. Here the CDR3 DNA reads TGTGCCAGCAGTTCGGATGGGGGGCGCAGCGGTGGAGCTTTCTTT. Residues: CASSSDGGRSGGAFF.

This chain joins TRBV4-3 and TRBJ2-7, with a weak D call TRBD2 (5 bases). Trimming took 0 bases from V and 5 from J, leaving 14 bases between them. Germline CDR1 reads LGHNA; CDR2 reads YSLEER. The CDR3 is 15 amino acids. The CDR3 region is CASSQEASGGNEQYF. The CDR3 region has the DNA TGCGCCAGCAGCCAAGAAGCGAGCGGTGGGAACGAGCAGTACTTC.

This rearrangement joins TRBV20-1 to TRBJ2-7; 8 nucleotides line up with TRBD1. The CDR3 length is 13 residues. The germline V gene has CDR1 DFQATT and CDR2 SNEGSKA (reference sequence). Trimming removed 3 bases from V and 3 bases from J; junction bases left unmatched: 4. The CDR3 bases are TGCAGTGCTAGGGGACAGGTGGACTACGAGCAGTACTTC. This translates into CSARGQVDYEQYF.

The chain employs TRBV7-8 and TRBJ1-1; D gene uncertain. This CDR3 is built from 14 residues. V was clipped by 1 base and J by 0 bases, with 6 bases between them. Per the germline V gene, CDR1 is SGHVS and CDR2 is FQNEAQ. CDR3 region: CASSLVTMNTEAFF. The CDR3 nucleotides read TGTGCCAGCAGCTTAGTTACGATGAACACTGAAGCTTTCTTT. The full variable domain, rest sourced from reference TRBV7-8 and TRBJ1-1, is GAGVSQSPRYKVAKRGQDVALRCDPISGHVSLFWYQQALGQGPEFLTYFQNEAQLDKSGLPSDRFFAERPEGSVSTLKIQRTQQEDSAVYLCASSLVTMNTEAFFGQGTRLTVV.

Details on this clonotype: Just one base apart from a much larger clone, this may be a read error. It is likely a read error, because the conserved phenylalanine at the end of the CDR3 is missing. The V call is TRBV4-3, the J call TRBJ2-1; the D is unclear. V lost 2 bases, J lost 5 bases, and 13 bases lay in between. This CDR3 has 15 amino acids. The germline gives CDR1 LGHNA, CDR2 YSLEER. The chain's CDR3 is CASSQYVEPHNEQFL. The DNA for the CDR3 is TGCGCCAGCAGCCAATACGTGGAGCCCCACAATGAGCAGTTCCTC.

This sequence joins TRBV29-1 and TRBJ2-1; 11 bases agree with TRBD1. V lost 2 bases to trimming and J lost 8 bases; unmatched junction nucleotides: 5. The CDR3 is 14 amino acids. The germline gives CDR1 SQVTM, CDR2 ANQGSEA. The CDR3 DNA reads as TGCAGCGTTGAACAGGACAGGGGGCGTCATGAGCAGTTCTTC. Translating it yields CSVEQDRGRHEQFF.

A single count supports this clonotype. The chain couples TRBV5-5 to TRBJ1-1; D gene uncertain. Trimming took off 0 bases at V and 4 bases at J, with 7 bases between the two ends. The length of the CDR3 is 13 residues. The V gene's germline CDR1 is SGHKS and CDR2 YYEKEE (reference sequence). CDR3 loop: CASSLGVPTEAFF. CDR3 nucleotide sequence: TGTGCCAGCAGCTTGGGGGTGCCCACTGAAGCTTTCTTT. Together with reference TRBV5-5 and TRBJ1-1, the CDR3 gives the full variable domain: DAGVTQSPTHLIKTRGQQVTLRCSPISGHKSVSWYQQVLGQGPQFIFQYYEKEERGRGNFPDRFSARQFPNYSSELNVNALLLGDSALYLCASSLGVPTEAFFGQGTRLTVV.

CDR3 loop: CSARDTQYF. DNA of the CDR3: TGCAGTGCTAGAGATACGCAGTATTTT. This sequence joins TRBV20-1 and TRBJ2-3; no clear D gene. In germline, CDR1 is DFQATT, CDR2 SNEGSKA (reference sequence). Between the trimmed V and J ends, which lost 0 bases and 8 bases, there was a span of 0 bases. This CDR3 has 9 amino acids.

This clonotype occurred many times. This chain uses TRBV12-3 or TRBV12-4 with TRBJ1-1; D possibly corresponds to TRBD1 (6 bases). The CDR3 consists of 16 residues. V shed 5 bases and J shed 5 bases, with 21 bases lying between them. In nucleotides, the CDR3 is TGTGCCAGCAGTGTAAACGTGGTGGGGAGGGGGACTGAAGCTTTCTTT. This translates into CASSVNVVGRGTEAFF.

The V and J genes are TRBV20-1 and TRBJ2-7; 11 bases map to TRBD2. Per the germline V gene, CDR1 is DFQATT and CDR2 is SNEGSKA (reference sequence). The trim removed 6 bases at V and 0 bases at J, leaving 7 bases unmatched. This CDR3 contains 15 residues. The CDR3 loop reads CSADASGRSSYEQYF. In DNA form, the CDR3 reads TGCAGTGCAGACGCTAGCGGGAGGAGCTCCTACGAGCAGTACTTC.

This clonotype was recorded a few times. V gene TRBV2 combines with J gene TRBJ2-7; D remains unclear. Trimming took off 8 bases at V and 0 bases at J, with 11 bases between the two ends. The germline gives CDR1 SNHLY, CDR2 FYNNEI. The length of the CDR3 is 13 residues. The CDR3 DNA reads as TGTGCCAGCGGCGAGTGGTACTCCTACGAGCAGTACTTC. It encodes CASGEWYSYEQYF.